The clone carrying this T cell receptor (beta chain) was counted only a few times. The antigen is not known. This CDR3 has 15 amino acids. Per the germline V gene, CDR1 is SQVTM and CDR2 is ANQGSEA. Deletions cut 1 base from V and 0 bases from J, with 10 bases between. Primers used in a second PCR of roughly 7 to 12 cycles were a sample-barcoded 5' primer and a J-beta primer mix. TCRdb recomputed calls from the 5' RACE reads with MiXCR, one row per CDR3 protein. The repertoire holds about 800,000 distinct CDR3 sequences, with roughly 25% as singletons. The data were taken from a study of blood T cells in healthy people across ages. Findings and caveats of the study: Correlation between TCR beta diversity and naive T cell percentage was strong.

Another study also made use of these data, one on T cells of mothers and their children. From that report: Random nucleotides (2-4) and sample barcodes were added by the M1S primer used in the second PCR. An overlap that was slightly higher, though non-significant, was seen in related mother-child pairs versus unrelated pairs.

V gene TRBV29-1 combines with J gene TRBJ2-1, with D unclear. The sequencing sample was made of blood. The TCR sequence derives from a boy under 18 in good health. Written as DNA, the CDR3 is TGCAGCGTTGAAGTTCCTCTGAGCTCCTACAATGAGCAGTTCTTC. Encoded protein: CSVEVPLSSYNEQFF.